The clone carrying this T cell receptor (beta chain) was recorded only once. The data were obtained in a study of T cell changes during pregnancy in multiple sclerosis. This CDR3 region has 14 residues. The ends were cut back, 5 bases at V and 4 bases at J, with 14 bases in the middle. Germline lookup yields CDR1 MDHEN and CDR2 SYDVKM. Assay: immunoSEQ multiplex PCR; the TCRdb copy retains only in-frame clones and omits some. Among tens of thousands of clones listed, under 95% were seen once. The source is a female donor with multiple sclerosis, enrolled in a pregnancy study. The sample here was peripheral blood, taken before pregnancy. The V call is TRBV28, the J call TRBJ1-2, with TRBD1 as a possible D gene (6 bases). CDR3 DNA: TGTGCCAGCAGTCAAGGGACAAGGAGCTATGGCTACACCTTC. Its protein product is CASSQGTRSYGYTF.